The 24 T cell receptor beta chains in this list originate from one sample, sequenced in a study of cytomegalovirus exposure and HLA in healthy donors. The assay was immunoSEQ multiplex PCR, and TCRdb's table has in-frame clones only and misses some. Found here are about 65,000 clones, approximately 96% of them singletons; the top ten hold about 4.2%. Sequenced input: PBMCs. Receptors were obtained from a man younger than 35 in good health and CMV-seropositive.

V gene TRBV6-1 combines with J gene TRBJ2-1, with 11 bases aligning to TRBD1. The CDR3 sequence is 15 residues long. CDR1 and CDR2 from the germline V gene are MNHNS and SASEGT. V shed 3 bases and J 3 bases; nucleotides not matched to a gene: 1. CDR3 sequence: CASSEGTGGYNEQFF. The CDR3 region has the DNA TGTGCCAGCAGTGAGGGGACAGGGGGCTACAATGAGCAGTTCTTC.

The CDR3 DNA reads as TGTGCCACCCGAAAGGGAGGGGGTGAGCAGTTCTTC. Translating it yields CATRKGGGEQFF. The chain links TRBV6-5 to TRBJ2-1, with D maybe TRBD2 (7 bases). The V end lost 10 bases, the J end lost 9 bases, and 16 bases lay between the germline ends. CDR3 length: 12 residues. Germline CDR1 and CDR2: MNHEY and SVGAGI.

The CDR3 reads CASSEGQGVNYGYTF. CDR3 nucleotides: TGTGCCAGCAGCGAGGGACAGGGGGTTAACTATGGCTACACCTTC. The chain carries TRBV7-2 and TRBJ1-2; 11 nucleotides match TRBD1. With V trimmed by 5 bases and J by 1 base, 3 bases remained unmatched. CDR1 and CDR2 (germline): SGHTA, FQGNSA. There are 15 residues in the CDR3.

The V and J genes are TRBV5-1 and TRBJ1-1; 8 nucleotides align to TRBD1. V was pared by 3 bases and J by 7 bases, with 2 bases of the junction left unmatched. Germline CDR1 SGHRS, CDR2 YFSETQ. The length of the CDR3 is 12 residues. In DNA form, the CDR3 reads TGCGCCAGCAGCTCTACAGGGGGTGAAGCTTTCTTT. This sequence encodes CASSSTGGEAFF.

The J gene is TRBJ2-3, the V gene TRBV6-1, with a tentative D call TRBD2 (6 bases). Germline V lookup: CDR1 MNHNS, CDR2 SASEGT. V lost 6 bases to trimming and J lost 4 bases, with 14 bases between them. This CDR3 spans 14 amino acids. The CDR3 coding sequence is TGTGCCAGCAGACCGGGACTCGTCGCAGATACGCAGTATTTT. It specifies CASRPGLVADTQYF.

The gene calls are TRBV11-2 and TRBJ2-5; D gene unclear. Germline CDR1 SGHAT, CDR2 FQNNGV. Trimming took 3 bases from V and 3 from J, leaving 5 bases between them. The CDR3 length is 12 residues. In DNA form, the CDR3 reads TGTGCCAGCAGCTTTGGAGAAGAGACCCAGTACTTC. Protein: CASSFGEETQYF.

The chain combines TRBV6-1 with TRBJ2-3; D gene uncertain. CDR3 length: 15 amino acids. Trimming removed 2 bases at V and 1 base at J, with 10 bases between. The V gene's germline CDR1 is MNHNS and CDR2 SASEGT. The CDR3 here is CASSEIVLGTDTQYF. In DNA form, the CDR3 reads TGTGCCAGCAGTGAAATCGTCTTAGGCACAGATACGCAGTATTTT.

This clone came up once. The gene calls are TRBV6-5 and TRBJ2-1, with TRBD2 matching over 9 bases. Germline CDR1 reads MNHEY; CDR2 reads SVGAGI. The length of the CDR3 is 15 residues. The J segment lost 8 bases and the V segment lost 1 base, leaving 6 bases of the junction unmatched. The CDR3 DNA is TGTGCCAGCAGTTACTTGCGGGGGGGGGACTATGAGCAGTTCTTC. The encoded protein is CASSYLRGGDYEQFF.

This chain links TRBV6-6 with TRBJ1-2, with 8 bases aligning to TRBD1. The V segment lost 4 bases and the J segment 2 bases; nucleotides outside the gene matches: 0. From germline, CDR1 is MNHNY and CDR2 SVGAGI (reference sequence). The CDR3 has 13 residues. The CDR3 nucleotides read TGTGCCAGCAGTTGGACAGGGAACTATGGCTACACCTTC. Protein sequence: CASSWTGNYGYTF.

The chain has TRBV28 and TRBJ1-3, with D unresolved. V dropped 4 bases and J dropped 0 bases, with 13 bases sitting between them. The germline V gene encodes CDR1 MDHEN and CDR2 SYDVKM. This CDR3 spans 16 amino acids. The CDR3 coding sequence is TGTGCCAGCAGTTCCCCAACCAGGTCCTCTGGAAACACCATATATTTT. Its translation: CASSSPTRSSGNTIYF.

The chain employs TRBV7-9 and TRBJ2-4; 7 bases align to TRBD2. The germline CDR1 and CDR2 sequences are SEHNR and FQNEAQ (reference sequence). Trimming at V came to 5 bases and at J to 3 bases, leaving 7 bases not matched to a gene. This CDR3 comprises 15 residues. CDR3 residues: CASSLGRGYKNIQYF. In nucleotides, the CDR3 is TGTGCCAGCAGCCTGGGGCGGGGGTACAAAAACATTCAGTACTTC. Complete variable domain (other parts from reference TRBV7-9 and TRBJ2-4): DTGVSQNPRHKITKRGQNVTFRCDPISEHNRLYWYRQTLGQGPEFLTYFQNEAQLEKSRLLSDRFSAERPKGSFSTLEIQRTEQGDSAMYLCASSLGRGYKNIQYFGAGTRLSVL.

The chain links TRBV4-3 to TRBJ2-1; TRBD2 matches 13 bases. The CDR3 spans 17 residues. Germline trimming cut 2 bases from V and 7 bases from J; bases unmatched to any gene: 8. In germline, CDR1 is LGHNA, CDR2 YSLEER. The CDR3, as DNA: TGCGCCAGCAGCCAACTACTAGCGGGAGGGGTCGAAAATGAGCAGTTCTTC. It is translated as CASSQLLAGGVENEQFF.

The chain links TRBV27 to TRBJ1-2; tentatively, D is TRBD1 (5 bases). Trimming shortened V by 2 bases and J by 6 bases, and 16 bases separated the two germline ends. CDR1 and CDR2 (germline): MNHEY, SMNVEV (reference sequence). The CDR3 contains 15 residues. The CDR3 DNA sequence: TGTGCCAGCAGTTTAAGGGGCGAATGGGTTAATGGCTACACCTTC. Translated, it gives CASSLRGEWVNGYTF.

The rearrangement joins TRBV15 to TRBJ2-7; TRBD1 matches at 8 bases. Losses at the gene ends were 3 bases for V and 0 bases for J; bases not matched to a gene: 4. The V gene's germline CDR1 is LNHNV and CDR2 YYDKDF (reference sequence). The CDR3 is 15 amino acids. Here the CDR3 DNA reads TGTGCCACCAGCAGGGGACAGGAGATCTCCTACGAGCAGTACTTC. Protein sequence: CATSRGQEISYEQYF.

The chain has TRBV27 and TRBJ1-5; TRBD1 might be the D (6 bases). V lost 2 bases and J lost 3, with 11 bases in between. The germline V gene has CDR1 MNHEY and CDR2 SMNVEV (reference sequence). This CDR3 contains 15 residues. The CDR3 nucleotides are TGTGCCAGCAGTTTAACCAGGGGTTACAATCAGCCCCAGCATTTT. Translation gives CASSLTRGYNQPQHF.

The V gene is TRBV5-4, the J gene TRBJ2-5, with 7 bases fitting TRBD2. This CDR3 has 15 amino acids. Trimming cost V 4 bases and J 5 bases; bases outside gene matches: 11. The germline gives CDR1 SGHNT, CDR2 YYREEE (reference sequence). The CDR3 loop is CASSPRPGGGETQYF. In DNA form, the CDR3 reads TGTGCCAGCAGCCCTCGACCGGGGGGAGGGGAGACCCAGTACTTC.

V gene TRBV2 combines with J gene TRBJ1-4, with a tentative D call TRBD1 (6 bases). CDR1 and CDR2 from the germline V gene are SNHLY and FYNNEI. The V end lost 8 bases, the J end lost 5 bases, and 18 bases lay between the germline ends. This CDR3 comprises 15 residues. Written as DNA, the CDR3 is TGTGCCAGCTCCAGTGTAGGGAGGGGGAATGAAAAACTGTTTTTT. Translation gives CASSSVGRGNEKLFF.

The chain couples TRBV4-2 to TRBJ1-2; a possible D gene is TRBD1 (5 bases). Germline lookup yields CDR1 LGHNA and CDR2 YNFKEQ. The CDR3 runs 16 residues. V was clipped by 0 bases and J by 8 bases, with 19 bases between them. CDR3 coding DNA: TGTGCCAGCAGCCAAGAGGAGGGTTTGGGGGTTCGCGGCTACACCTTC. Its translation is CASSQEEGLGVRGYTF.

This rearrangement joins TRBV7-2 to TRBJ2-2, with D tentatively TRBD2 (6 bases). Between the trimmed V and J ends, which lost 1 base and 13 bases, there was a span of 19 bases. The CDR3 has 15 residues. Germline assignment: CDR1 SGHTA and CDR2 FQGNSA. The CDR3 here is CASSLVPTRPPGLFF. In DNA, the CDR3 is TGTGCCAGCAGCTTAGTTCCGACTAGGCCCCCCGGGCTGTTTTTT.

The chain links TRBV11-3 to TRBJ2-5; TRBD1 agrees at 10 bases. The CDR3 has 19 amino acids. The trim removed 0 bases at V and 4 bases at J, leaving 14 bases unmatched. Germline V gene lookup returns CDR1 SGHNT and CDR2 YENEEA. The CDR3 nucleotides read TGTGCCAGCAGCTTAGATACATCCTCCCCGACAGGGGGCCTAGAGACCCAGTACTTC. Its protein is CASSLDTSSPTGGLETQYF.

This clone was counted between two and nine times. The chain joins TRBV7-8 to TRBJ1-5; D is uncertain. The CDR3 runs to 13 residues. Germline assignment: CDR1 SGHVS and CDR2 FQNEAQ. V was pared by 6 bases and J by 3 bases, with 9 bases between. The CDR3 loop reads CASSIAVNQPQHF. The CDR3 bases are TGTGCCAGCAGTATAGCAGTCAATCAGCCCCAGCATTTT.

The CDR3 here is CASSVETGGYGYTF. The CDR3 coding sequence is TGTGCCAGCAGCGTAGAAACAGGGGGCTATGGCTACACCTTC. The rearrangement joins TRBV9 to TRBJ1-2; 8 bases agree with TRBD1. The V segment lost 0 bases and the J segment 4 bases; nucleotides outside the gene matches: 2. CDR3 length: 14 residues. From germline, CDR1 is SGDLS and CDR2 YYNGEE. The full variable domain, completed using reference TRBV9 and TRBJ1-2, is DSGVTQTPKHLITATGQRVTLRCSPRSGDLSVYWYQQSLDQGLQFLIQYYNGEERAKGNILERFSAQQFPDLHSELNLSSLELGDSALYFCASSVETGGYGYTFGSGTRLTVV.

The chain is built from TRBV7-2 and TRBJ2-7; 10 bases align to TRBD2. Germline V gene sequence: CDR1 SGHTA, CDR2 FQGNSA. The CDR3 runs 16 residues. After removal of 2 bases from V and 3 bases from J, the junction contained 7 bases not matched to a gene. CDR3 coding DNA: TGTGCCAGCAGCTTACCCCTGCTAGCGGGAGACTACGAGCAGTACTTC. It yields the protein CASSLPLLAGDYEQYF.

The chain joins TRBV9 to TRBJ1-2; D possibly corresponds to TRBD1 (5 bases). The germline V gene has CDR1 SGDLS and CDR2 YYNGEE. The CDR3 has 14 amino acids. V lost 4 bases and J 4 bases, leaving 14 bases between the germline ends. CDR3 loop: CASSFRDLAYGYTF. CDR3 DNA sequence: TGTGCCAGCAGCTTCCGGGACTTGGCCTATGGCTACACCTTC. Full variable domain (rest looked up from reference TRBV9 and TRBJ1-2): DSGVTQTPKHLITATGQRVTLRCSPRSGDLSVYWYQQSLDQGLQFLIQYYNGEERAKGNILERFSAQQFPDLHSELNLSSLELGDSALYFCASSFRDLAYGYTFGSGTRLTVV.